The 30 T cell receptor beta chains below all came from one sample that was sequenced in a study of T cell responses to AZD1222 COVID-19 vaccine. Some clones are missing from TCRdb's copy, which holds only in-frame ones; the method was immunoSEQ multiplex PCR. The repertoire includes about 140,000 clones, roughly 90% of them detected once, and about 3% sits in the top ten. The sample here was peripheral blood, taken on day 0 of AZD1222 vaccination. The receptors come from an adult in good health.

The V gene is TRBV4-3, the J gene TRBJ1-6; D uncertain. Trimming cost V 2 bases and J 9 bases, with 17 bases left between them. The CDR3 loop spans 16 amino acids. Germline CDR1 and CDR2: LGHNA and YSLEER. The CDR3 loop reads CASSQSFVNPSSPLHF. CDR3 bases: TGCGCCAGCAGCCAATCTTTCGTTAACCCCTCTTCACCCCTCCACTTT.

The chain is built from TRBV4-1 and TRBJ2-7, with TRBD1 matching over 9 bases. Germline CDR1 MGHRA, CDR2 YSYEKL. The V gene end was trimmed by 1 base and the J gene end by 2 bases; junction bases not matched to a gene: 3. CDR3 length: 15 residues. The CDR3 is CASSQARTGAYEQYF. In nucleotides, the CDR3 is TGCGCCAGCAGCCAAGCTAGGACAGGGGCCTACGAGCAGTACTTC.

The chain recombines TRBV27 with TRBJ2-1, with a weak D call TRBD1 (5 bases). Trimming stripped 2 bases from V and 5 bases from J, with 13 bases between. The germline V gene has CDR1 MNHEY and CDR2 SMNVEV (reference sequence). CDR3 length: 15 residues. The CDR3 coding sequence is TGTGCCAGCAGTTTAAGGGGAACTATAGACAATGAGCAGTTCTTC. The encoded protein is CASSLRGTIDNEQFF.

The CDR3 region is CASSQGQTLNTEAFF. CDR3 sequence (DNA): TGTGCCAGCAGCCAAGGACAGACACTGAACACTGAAGCTTTCTTT. The chain employs TRBV3-1 (or the pseudogene TRBV3-2) and TRBJ1-1, with D possibly being TRBD1 (5 bases). Trimming took 1 base from V and 0 from J, leaving 9 bases between them. CDR3 size: 15 residues. The germline gives CDR1 LGHDT, CDR2 YNNKEL (reference sequence).

The chain is built from TRBV9 and TRBJ2-7; 13 bases are shared with TRBD2. Trimming removed 4 bases from V and 6 bases from J; junction bases left unmatched: 16. Germline V lookup: CDR1 SGDLS, CDR2 YYNGEE. This CDR3 contains 18 residues. In nucleotides, the CDR3 is TGTGCCAGCAGCCCTCGGACTAGCGGGAGTGGACCCTCGGTCGAGCAGTACTTC. This sequence encodes CASSPRTSGSGPSVEQYF.

The V gene is TRBV15, the J gene TRBJ2-7; TRBD2 matches at 8 bases. V was clipped by 0 bases and J by 7 bases; unmatched bases: 11. The CDR3 is 16 residues long. Germline V gives CDR1 LNHNV, CDR2 YYDKDF (reference sequence). In DNA form, the CDR3 reads TGTGCCACCAGCAGAGAGTCGGGGGGGCCCCTCGGTGAGCAGTACTTC. Translated: CATSRESGGPLGEQYF.

V is TRBV28 and J is TRBJ2-3; D perhaps matches TRBD2 (6 bases). Germline V gene lookup returns CDR1 MDHEN and CDR2 SYDVKM. This CDR3 region has 15 residues. Trimming stripped 5 bases from V and 3 bases from J, with 15 bases between. DNA of the CDR3: TGTGCCAGCAGTCCTCTCGGCGGGACTACAGATACGCAGTATTTT. Translated: CASSPLGGTTDTQYF.

The chain carries TRBV27 and TRBJ1-2; a possible D gene is TRBD1 (6 bases). Germline V gives CDR1 MNHEY, CDR2 SMNVEV (reference sequence). This CDR3 has 13 amino acids. Trimming removed 0 bases from V and 8 bases from J, with 10 bases in between. The CDR3 DNA is TGTGCCAGCAGTTTATCGGGGGCAGGCGGCTACACCTTC. This sequence encodes CASSLSGAGGYTF.

The chain recombines TRBV18 with TRBJ2-1; D is ambiguous. Germline V CDR1 and CDR2: KGHSH, LQKENI. The CDR3 has 15 amino acids. V dropped 1 base and J dropped 5 bases, with 12 bases sitting between them. CDR3 protein: CASSPRLGPNNEQFF. The CDR3 bases are TGTGCCAGCTCACCACGTCTCGGGCCGAACAATGAGCAGTTCTTC.

The J gene is TRBJ1-2, the V gene TRBV25-1; D unclear. Per germline, CDR1 MGHDK and CDR2 SYGVNS. The CDR3 extends over 15 amino acids. The V and J ends lost 5 bases and 0 bases respectively, with 13 bases between them. CDR3 region: CASSPSTSANYGYTF. In nucleotides, the CDR3 is TGTGCCAGCAGTCCCTCCACCTCCGCTAACTATGGCTACACCTTC.

The gene calls are TRBV7-2 and TRBJ1-1; D is unclear. The V end lost 7 bases, the J end lost 3 bases, and 12 bases lay between the germline ends. CDR3 length equals 13 residues. Looked up from germline, CDR1 is SGHTA and CDR2 is FQGNSA. Here the CDR3 reads CASNLNRDTEAFF. The DNA for the CDR3 is TGTGCCAGCAACCTTAACCGGGACACTGAAGCTTTCTTT. Full variable domain (outside the CDR3, taken from reference TRBV7-2 and TRBJ1-1): GAGVSQSPSNKVTEKGKDVELRCDPISGHTALYWYRQSLGQGLEFLIYFQGNSAPDKSGLPSDRFSAERTGGSVSTLTIQRTQQEDSAVYLCASNLNRDTEAFFGQGTRLTVV.

This clone came up a few times. The chain carries TRBV10-2 and TRBJ1-1; weak D call: TRBD1 (5 bases). V lost 8 bases, J lost 4 bases, and 14 bases lay in between. Germline V gene lookup returns CDR1 WSHSY and CDR2 SAAADI. The CDR3 is 13 amino acids. Here the CDR3 reads CASSVGTSTEAFF. CDR3 nucleotides: TGCGCCAGCTCAGTCGGGACGAGCACTGAAGCTTTCTTT.

The chain carries TRBV2 and TRBJ1-5; the D gene is possibly TRBD1 (5 bases). V lost 6 bases to trimming and J lost 2 bases, with 14 bases between them. The CDR3 has 15 residues. The germline V gene encodes CDR1 SNHLY and CDR2 FYNNEI. The CDR3, as DNA: TGTGCCAGCAGCAAAGGTGGCAGGGGCAATCAGCCCCAGCATTTT. Its protein is CASSKGGRGNQPQHF.

The chain has TRBV18 and TRBJ1-1, with 9 bases fitting TRBD1. Trimming cost V 5 bases and J 7 bases; bases outside gene matches: 2. The CDR3 totals 12 residues. CDR1 KGHSH and CDR2 LQKENI come from the germline V gene. The CDR3 nucleotides are TGTGCCAGCTCATTGGACAGGGGTGAAGCTTTCTTT. It is translated as CASSLDRGEAFF. Full variable domain (remainder filled in from reference TRBV18 and TRBJ1-1): NAGVMQNPRHLVRRRGQEARLRCSPMKGHSHVYWYRQLPEEGLKFMVYLQKENIIDESGMPKERFSAEFPKEGPSILRIQQVVRGDSAAYFCASSLDRGEAFFGQGTRLTVV.

This chain links TRBV11-2 with TRBJ1-5; TRBD1 agrees at 9 bases. CDR3 length: 14 amino acids. Per germline, CDR1 SGHAT and CDR2 FQNNGV. The ends lost 5 bases at V and 4 bases at J; junction bases unmatched: 3. The CDR3 loop reads CASSLGQGNQPQHF. The CDR3 nucleotides are TGTGCCAGCAGCCTAGGACAGGGGAATCAGCCCCAGCATTTT.

This clone was detected only once. V gene TRBV7-9 combines with J gene TRBJ2-5, with 7 bases identical to TRBD2. After removal of 4 bases from V and 5 bases from J, the junction contained 4 bases not matched to a gene. This CDR3 is built from 13 residues. In germline, CDR1 is SEHNR, CDR2 FQNEAQ (reference sequence). The CDR3 DNA reads TGTGCCAGCAGCTCGGGGGGAGGGGAGACCCAGTACTTC. Residues: CASSSGGGETQYF.

This chain connects TRBV7-2 to TRBJ2-7; TRBD2 matches 7 bases. This CDR3 is 14 amino acids long. The V gene's germline CDR1 is SGHTA and CDR2 FQGNSA. The junction had 8 bases not matched to a gene; V was cut back by 7 bases and J by 2 bases. In DNA, the CDR3 is TGTGCCAGCATCCCCCAGCGGGGAGCCTACGAGCAGTACTTC. It specifies CASIPQRGAYEQYF.

The V and J genes are TRBV19 and TRBJ1-5; 8 nucleotides match TRBD1. The germline V gene encodes CDR1 LNHDA and CDR2 SQIVND (reference sequence). This CDR3 contains 15 residues. The V segment lost 4 bases and the J segment 9 bases; nucleotides outside the gene matches: 11. The CDR3, as DNA: TGTGCCAGTAGTACCCGACAGGGGCGCTCGGGGCCCCAGCATTTT. This gives the protein CASSTRQGRSGPQHF.

The V call is TRBV7-9, the J call TRBJ2-1, with D perhaps given as TRBD1 or TRBD2 (5 bases each). V gave up 3 bases and J gave up 4 bases, with 13 bases separating them. The CDR3 is 15 amino acids. The germline V gene encodes CDR1 SEHNR and CDR2 FQNEAQ (reference sequence). CDR3 sequence reads: CASSFEGLLYNEQFF. CDR3 coding DNA: TGTGCCAGCAGCTTCGAGGGGCTCCTTTACAATGAGCAGTTCTTC.

This chain connects TRBV2 to TRBJ2-1, with unresolved D. The ends were cut back, 4 bases at V and 5 bases at J, with 12 bases in the middle. The CDR3 totals 14 residues. Germline lookup yields CDR1 SNHLY and CDR2 FYNNEI. The CDR3 nucleotides are TGTGCCAGCAGTGCCAGGACCTACGACAATGAGCAGTTCTTC. It translates to CASSARTYDNEQFF.

The chain has TRBV24-1 and TRBJ2-1; 8 bases fit TRBD2. From germline, CDR1 is KGHDR and CDR2 SFDVKD. The V and J ends lost 4 bases and 8 bases, in that order; junction bases with no gene match: 18. This CDR3 has 18 amino acids. This chain's CDR3 is CATSDNKERTSMMDEQFF. CDR3 bases: TGTGCCACCAGTGACAACAAAGAACGGACTAGCATGATGGATGAGCAGTTCTTC.

This chain joins TRBV6-2 or TRBV6-3 and TRBJ2-7; D uncertain. The germline CDR1 and CDR2 sequences are MNHEY and SVGEGT. This CDR3 region has 13 residues. V was clipped by 4 bases and J by 1 base, with 8 bases between them. This chain's CDR3 is CASSSDGSYEQYF. The DNA for the CDR3 is TGTGCCAGCAGTTCGGACGGGTCCTACGAGCAGTACTTC.

V usage is TRBV11-2 and J usage is TRBJ2-3; 7 bases align to TRBD2. The J segment lost 3 bases and the V segment lost 1 base, leaving 7 bases of the junction unmatched. CDR1 is SGHAT, CDR2 FQNNGV, per germline. This CDR3 has 16 residues. As DNA, the CDR3 is TGTGCCAGCAGCTTAGCGGCGGGAGTAGCTACAGATACGCAGTATTTT. This codes for CASSLAAGVATDTQYF.

V usage is TRBV6-2 or TRBV6-3 and J usage is TRBJ1-5; 7 positions agree with TRBD1. The V gene's germline CDR1 is MNHEY and CDR2 SVGEGT. With V trimmed by 6 bases and J by 6 bases, 5 bases remained unmatched. The CDR3 sequence is 13 residues long. The CDR3 DNA is TGTGCCAGCAGCCTGACAGGGTTTCAGCCCCAGCATTTT. Its translation: CASSLTGFQPQHF.

The rearrangement links TRBV6-1 to TRBJ2-7; D is unresolved. Germline V CDR1 and CDR2: MNHNS, SASEGT. V lost 3 bases, J lost 2 bases, and 17 bases lay in between. CDR3 length equals 16 residues. CDR3 nucleotides: TGTGCCAGCAGTGATATCGGAACAGACAAAGCCTACGAGCAGTACTTC. Translated: CASSDIGTDKAYEQYF.

The chain combines TRBV20-1 with TRBJ1-6, with 7 bases that match TRBD1. Trimming took 3 bases from V and 10 from J; bases not matched to a gene: 15. The CDR3 spans 16 residues. CDR1 and CDR2 from the germline V gene are DFQATT and SNEGSKA (reference sequence). CDR3 sequence reads: CSASEGKGQLGSPLHF. CDR3 bases: TGCAGTGCTAGTGAAGGGAAGGGACAGTTAGGATCACCCCTCCACTTT.

This chain uses TRBV30 with TRBJ1-1; no reliable D call. The CDR3 has 13 residues. CDR1 GTSNPN and CDR2 SVGIG come from the germline V gene (reference sequence). V was pared by 5 bases and J by 1 base, with 11 bases between. The CDR3 protein is CAWGLTENTEAFF. CDR3 nucleotides: TGTGCCTGGGGACTGACGGAGAACACTGAAGCTTTCTTT.

The CDR3 loop is CASWSGGAGGNTIYF. The CDR3 coding sequence is TGCGCCAGCTGGAGTGGGGGCGCGGGTGGAAACACCATATATTTT. The chain employs TRBV5-1 and TRBJ1-3; tentative D call: TRBD1 (6 bases). CDR1 SGHRS and CDR2 YFSETQ come from the germline V gene. The CDR3 contains 15 residues. The V and J ends lost 7 bases and 3 bases respectively, with 17 bases between them.

This chain connects TRBV21-1 to TRBJ2-3; the table's D call of TRBD2 was not tested on the DNA. TRBV21-1 is a pseudogene segment. The CDR3 is made up of 17 amino acids. CDR3 sequence (DNA): TGTGCCAGCAGCAACGCGGTTAGCGGGAGGAGTACAGATACGCAGTATTTT. It yields the protein CASSNAVSGRSTDTQYF.

V gene TRBV30 combines with J gene TRBJ2-1, with D possibly matching TRBD2 (7 bases). Trimming took 4 bases from V and 8 from J, leaving 12 bases between them. The CDR3 runs to 12 residues. Germline V gene sequence: CDR1 GTSNPN, CDR2 SVGIG (reference sequence). The CDR3, as DNA: TGTGCCTGGAATGGCGGGGGCTATGAGCAGTTCTTC. Protein: CAWNGGGYEQFF. The full variable domain, rest sourced from reference TRBV30 and TRBJ2-1, is SQTIHQWPATLVQPVGSPLSLECTVEGTSNPNLYWYRQAAGRGLQLLFYSVGIGQISSEVPQNLSASRPQDRQFILSSKKLLLSDSGFYLCAWNGGGYEQFFGPGTRLTVL.